This TCR beta chain was obtained from a study of T cells in Graves' hyperthyroidism and ophthalmopathy. It was RNA transcripts that yielded the amplified TCR beta CDR3 regions. Initially, a first-round RT-PCR of the TCR CDR3 employed the HTBI primer set. Via MiXCR, TCRdb re-called the multiplex PCR reads, giving one row per CDR3 protein. The sample records approximately 560,000 distinct CDR3 sequences, around a sixth being singletons. Germline CDR1 reads WNHNN; CDR2 reads SYGVQD (reference sequence). Trimming removed 0 bases from V and 0 bases from J, with 1 base in between. The length of the CDR3 is 13 residues. This clonotype was picked up a small number of times.

The specimen was blood. The chain has TRBV10-1 and TRBJ2-3; D unclear. The sequence derives from a woman younger than 45 with Graves' hyperthyroidism. The CDR3 loop is CASSESSTDTQYF. The CDR3 DNA reads TGCGCCAGCAGTGAGTCTAGCACAGATACGCAGTATTTT.